A selection of T cell receptor beta chains follows, all from one sample in a study of cytomegalovirus exposure and HLA in healthy donors. Method: immunoSEQ multiplex PCR; TCRdb's copy keeps in-frame clones and lacks some. The table lists approximately 150,000 clones, 68% of them singletons. The source material was PBMCs. These receptors originate from a woman between 18 and 29 years old in good health and CMV-seropositive. CDR3s include the opening cysteine and the closing phenylalanine or tryptophan. D genes are given only for firm matches. Expanded clones are given a class, and other clones once, few, many or no size at all.

d_call,v_call,j_call,clone_size,cdr3_nt,cdr3_aa
.,TRBV6-1,TRBJ1-5,.,TGTGCCACTGCTTGGTCAGGGGTCAATCAGCCCCAGCATTTT,CATAWSGVNQPQHF
TRBD2,TRBV4-1,TRBJ2-5,.,TGCGCCAGCAGCCAAGATTTTTTTATTGGTACTAGCGGGTATCAAGAGACCCAGTACTTC,CASSQDFFIGTSGYQETQYF
.,TRBV30,TRBJ2-1,.,TGTGCCTGGAATCTAAGAGTTACCAATGAGCAGTTCTTC,CAWNLRVTNEQFF
TRBD1,TRBV9,TRBJ1-2,few,TGTGCCAGCAGCGTTTTACAGGGGGCATATGGCTACACCTTC,CASSVLQGAYGYTF
.,TRBV9,TRBJ1-4,once,TGTGCCAGCAGCGTAGGCAGTAATGAAAAACTGTTTTTT,CASSVGSNEKLFF
.,TRBV18,TRBJ2-7,.,TGTGCCAGCTCACCTTTTGGGCCAGGGTCCTACGAGCAGTACTTC,CASSPFGPGSYEQYF
.,TRBV7-8,TRBJ1-4,.,TGTGCCAGCAGCTTAGTACCAGGTTGGAATGAAAAACTGTTTTTT,CASSLVPGWNEKLFF
.,TRBV30,TRBJ1-1,.,TGTGCCTGGAGTGTCGGGGAGTTGACTGAAGCTTTCTTT,CAWSVGELTEAFF
TRBD1,TRBV30,TRBJ1-2,.,TGTGCCTGGAAGACCCCCGGGACAGCCAGCTATAGCTACACCTTC,CAWKTPGTASYSYTF
TRBD1,TRBV5-1,TRBJ2-2,few,TGCGCCAGCAGCCCCGGGACAGTCAACACCGGGGAGCTGTTTTTT,CASSPGTVNTGELFF
TRBD2,TRBV6-1,TRBJ2-7,.,TGTGCCAGCAAACTAGCGGGTCGCGCCTCCTACGAGCAGTACTTC,CASKLAGRASYEQYF
.,TRBV6-5,TRBJ2-3,.,TGTGCCAGCAGGGCTGGTTGGCTGCGGGCAGATACGCAGTATTTT,CASRAGWLRADTQYF
TRBD1,TRBV5-1,TRBJ1-1,.,TGCGCCAGCAGAGGGACAGCGAACACTGAAGCTTTCTTT,CASRGTANTEAFF
TRBD1,TRBV5-1,TRBJ2-1,few,TGCGCCAGCAGCCCCGGGGACAGTTACAATGAGCAGTTCTTC,CASSPGDSYNEQFF
.,TRBV30,TRBJ2-5,.,TGTGCCTGGAGTGTGAGTGGAGAGACCCAGTACTTC,CAWSVSGETQYF
TRBD1,TRBV12-5,TRBJ1-4,.,TGTGCTAGTGGTTTGGACACAACAGGGGGCGGAACAACTAATGAAAAACTGTTTTTT,CASGLDTTGGGTTNEKLFF
TRBD2,TRBV28,TRBJ2-1,.,TGTGCCAGCAGTAACGCGGGAGTCCGAAAGAATGAGCAGTTCTTC,CASSNAGVRKNEQFF
.,TRBV7-3,TRBJ2-3,.,TGTGCCAGCAGCTTAAACCAACGGGATACGCAGTATTTT,CASSLNQRDTQYF
.,TRBV27,TRBJ1-1,.,TGTGCCAGCAGTTTAACAGGGACATTGAACACTGAAGCTTTCTTT,CASSLTGTLNTEAFF
TRBD2,TRBV5-1,TRBJ2-5,few,TGCGCCAGCAGCTTGGGACTAGCGGATAGAGAGACCCAGTACTTC,CASSLGLADRETQYF
TRBD2,TRBV5-1,TRBJ2-3,.,TGCGCCAGCAGCTTACGACGCGGGGGATCAGATACGCAGTATTTT,CASSLRRGGSDTQYF
.,TRBV4-2,TRBJ2-3,.,TGTGCCAGCAGCCAAGTCGGGAGCGTAGGCACAGATACGCAGTATTTT,CASSQVGSVGTDTQYF
TRBD1,TRBV9,TRBJ1-2,.,TGTGCCAGCAGCGTAGGACAGGGGGTAGGAGGCTACACCTTC,CASSVGQGVGGYTF
.,TRBV7-9,TRBJ2-7,.,TGTGCCAGCAGCCAGGGATTCTACGAGCAGTACTTC,CASSQGFYEQYF
.,TRBV7-9,TRBJ2-6,.,TGTGCCAGCAGCTCTTTTAGACAATCTGGGGCCAACGTCCTGACTTTC,CASSSFRQSGANVLTF
.,TRBV5-6,TRBJ2-7,.,TGTGCCAGCAGCCCGTTAGGGGCCGAGCAGTACTTC,CASSPLGAEQYF
TRBD1,TRBV28,TRBJ2-7,.,TGTGCCAGCAGTTCCCCGGGACAGCTAACCTACGAGCAGTACTTC,CASSSPGQLTYEQYF
.,TRBV11-3,TRBJ2-7,once,TGTGCCAGCAGCTTACCCGCGGATCGAGACGCTAGACTGGAGGAGCAGTACTTC,CASSLPADRDARLEEQYF
.,TRBV14,TRBJ2-3,.,TGTGCCAGCAGTCAACTCACAGATACGCAGTATTTT,CASSQLTDTQYF
TRBD1,TRBV7-2,TRBJ1-1,.,TGTGCCAGCAGCTCCCCAAAGACAGGGCGGACTGAAGCTTTCTTT,CASSSPKTGRTEAFF
.,TRBV29-1,TRBJ1-2,once,TGCAGCGTTGGTCAAAGCGATGGCTACACCTTC,CSVGQSDGYTF
.,TRBV19,TRBJ1-1,.,TGTGCCAGTAGTATGAACCGCTACCTGAACACTGAAGCTTTCTTT,CASSMNRYLNTEAFF
.,TRBV7-9,TRBJ2-7,few,TGTGCCAGCAGCTCCTGGACTACCTACGAGCAGTACTTC,CASSSWTTYEQYF
TRBD1,TRBV30,TRBJ2-1,few,TGTGCCTGGAAAGGTCCGAGACAGGGTTACAATGAGCAGTTCTTC,CAWKGPRQGYNEQFF
TRBD1,TRBV30,TRBJ2-2,.,TGTGCCTGGGCGACAGGGGTGGAGGAGCTGTTTTTT,CAWATGVEELFF
.,TRBV4-3,TRBJ2-3,.,TGCGCCAGCAGCCAAGTGCGGGATGGGGATACGCAGTATTTT,CASSQVRDGDTQYF
.,TRBV30,TRBJ1-5,.,TGTGCCTGGAGTGCACCTGGGGGGTGGGAACAGCCCCAGCATTTT,CAWSAPGGWEQPQHF
TRBD1,TRBV19,TRBJ2-7,once,TGTGCCAGTAGTACCGGGACAGGGGTGCCCTACGAGCAGTACTTC,CASSTGTGVPYEQYF
TRBD2,TRBV11-3,TRBJ2-1,.,TGTGCCAGCAGCCCCTCCCGGACTAGCGGACCGTACAATGAGCAGTTCTTC,CASSPSRTSGPYNEQFF